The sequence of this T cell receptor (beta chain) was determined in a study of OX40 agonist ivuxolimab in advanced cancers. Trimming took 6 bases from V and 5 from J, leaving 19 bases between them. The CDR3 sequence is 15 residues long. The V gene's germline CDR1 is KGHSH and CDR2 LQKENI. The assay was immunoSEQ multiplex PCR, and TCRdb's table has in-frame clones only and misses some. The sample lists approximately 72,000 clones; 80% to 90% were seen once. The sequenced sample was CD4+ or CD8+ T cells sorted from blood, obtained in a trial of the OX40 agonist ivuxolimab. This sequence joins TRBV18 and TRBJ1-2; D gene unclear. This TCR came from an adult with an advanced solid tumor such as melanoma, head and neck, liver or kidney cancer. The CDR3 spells CASSPGAEGWYGYTF. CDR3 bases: TGTGCCAGCTCCCCCGGAGCCGAGGGTTGGTATGGCTACACCTTC.